Included here is one TCR beta chain sequence, with context. What antigen it recognizes has not been identified. Base qualities were left out, and no much larger clone turns up one base away. The sample originates from a study of T cells in localized non-small cell lung cancer (dated by TCRdb to the early 2020s). Concerning the study at large: The study examined T cell repertoires in approximately 240 patients with early-stage NSCLC and compared tumors with uninvolved tumor-adjacent lungs. The cohort was made up of approximately 250 treatment-naive NSCLC patients whose localized lung tumors had been resected. A mean age of approximately 70 years was recorded for the NSCLC patients, of whom some 130 were male and around 100 were female.

The research as a whole found: Uninvolved tumor-adjacent lung showed the highest T cell clonality, higher than tumor, which suggests more focused antigenic responses in the uninvolved tumor-adjacent lung. Because the study design was exploratory, TCR variables were selected using unadjusted p-values without false-discovery rate correction. Because multi-region sequencing of the tumors was not done, intratumor heterogeneity could not be ruled out. A median of 57 of the top 100 tumor clones turned up in the paired uninvolved adjacent lung, and 25 to 35 of those clones also ranked among the top 100 of that same adjacent lung. Longer overall survival was associated with higher blood T cell density, whereas shorter survival was associated with higher adjacent-lung clonality.

TCR beta CDR3 regions were sequenced from DNA using the immunoSEQ Assay. As for how the authors treated the data: To compute T cell density, TCR beta template counts were normalized to usable DNA, which was estimated by amplifying housekeeping genes. Richness was estimated using the preseqR package, with extrapolation to 400,000 templates for PBMC samples and to 120,000 templates for tissue samples. Clonality was defined as one minus Pielou's evenness. Differential abundance testing on productive amino-acid clonotypes, with a minimum total count of 5 and an alpha of 0.1, was used to identify tissue-enriched TCRs. Repertoire overlap between compartments was quantified with the Jaccard Index and Morisita Overlap Index. GLIPH clustered TCR beta CDR3s with public tetramer-defined viral CDR3s; viral motifs required at least three viral sequences plus V-gene enrichment. As stored in TCRdb, this immuneACCESS dataset retains in-frame rearrangements with V and J assigned. A fraction of the clones does not appear; measured against another copy, unresolved V genes explain less than half of the discrepancy, and the remainder lacks a known reason. The V and J calls and clone size come from that table; D and trimming were worked out from the DNA. Here the sample has 65,000 to 95,000 clones; around 80% occur a single time. The top ten constitute less than 20% of the sample.

CDR1 and CDR2 are drawn from the germline V gene (reference sequence): LNHDA, SQIVND. CDR3 length: 14 amino acids, cysteine to phenylalanine. Only the CDR3 portion is preserved as DNA: 42 bases, with reading frame beginning at the first base. The junction shows trimming of 4 bases on V and 6 bases on J, plus 12 bases between the germline ends. At diagnosis, tumor, uninvolved tumor-adjacent lung and peripheral blood were collected and then preserved as a mix of FFPE and fresh-frozen material. For TCR repertoire profiling, the blood samples were analyzed as peripheral blood mononuclear cells. This chain joins TRBV19 to TRBJ1-4; TRBD1 might be the D gene, on 5 matching bases. The receptor comes from a man aged 35 to 69 with stage II squamous cell lung carcinoma. Here the sequenced sample was PBMCs, taken before any cancer treatment. The CDR3 sequence is CASSTYGADEKLFF. The nucleotide sequence is TGTGCCAGTAGTACCTACGGGGCGGATGAAAAACTGTTTTTT.